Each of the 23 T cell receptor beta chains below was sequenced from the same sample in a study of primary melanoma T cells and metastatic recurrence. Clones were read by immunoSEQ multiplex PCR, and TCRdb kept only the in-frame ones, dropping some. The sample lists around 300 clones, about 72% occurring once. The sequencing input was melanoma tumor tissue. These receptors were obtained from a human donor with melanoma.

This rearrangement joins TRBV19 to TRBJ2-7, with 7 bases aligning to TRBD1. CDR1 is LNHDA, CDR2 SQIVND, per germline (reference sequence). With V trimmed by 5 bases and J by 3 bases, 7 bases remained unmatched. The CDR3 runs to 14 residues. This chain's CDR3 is CASSFGTENYEQYF. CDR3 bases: TGTGCCAGTAGTTTCGGGACAGAAAACTACGAGCAGTACTTC.

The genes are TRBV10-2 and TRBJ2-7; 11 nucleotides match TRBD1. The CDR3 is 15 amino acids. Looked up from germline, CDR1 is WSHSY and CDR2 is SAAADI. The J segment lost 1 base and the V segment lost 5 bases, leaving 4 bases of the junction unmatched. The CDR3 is CASSKDRGLSYEQYF. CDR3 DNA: TGCGCCAGCAGTAAGGACAGGGGGCTATCCTACGAGCAGTACTTC.

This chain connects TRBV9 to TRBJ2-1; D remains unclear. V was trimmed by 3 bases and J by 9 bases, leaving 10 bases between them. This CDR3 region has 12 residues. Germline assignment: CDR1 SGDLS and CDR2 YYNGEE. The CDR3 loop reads CASSAPSGEQFF. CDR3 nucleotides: TGTGCCAGCAGCGCTCCTAGTGGTGAGCAGTTCTTC.

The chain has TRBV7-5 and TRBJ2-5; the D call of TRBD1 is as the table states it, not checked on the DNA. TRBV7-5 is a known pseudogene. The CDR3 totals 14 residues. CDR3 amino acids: CASSYKDTRETQYF. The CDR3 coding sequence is TGTGCCAGCAGCTACAAAGACACTCGGGAGACCCAGTACTTC.

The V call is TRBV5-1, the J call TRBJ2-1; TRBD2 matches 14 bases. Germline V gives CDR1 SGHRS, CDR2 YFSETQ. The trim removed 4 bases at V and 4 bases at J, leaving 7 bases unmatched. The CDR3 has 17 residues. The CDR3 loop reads CASSPGTSGSGYNEQFF. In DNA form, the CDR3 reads TGCGCCAGCAGCCCTGGGACTAGCGGGAGCGGGTACAATGAGCAGTTCTTC.

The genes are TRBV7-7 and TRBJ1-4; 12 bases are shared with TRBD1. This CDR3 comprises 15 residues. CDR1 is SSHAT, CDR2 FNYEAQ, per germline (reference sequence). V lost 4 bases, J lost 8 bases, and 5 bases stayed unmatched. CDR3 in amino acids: CASSSRGTGGEKLFF. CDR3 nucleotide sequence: TGTGCCAGCAGCTCTCGGGGGACAGGGGGCGAAAAACTGTTTTTT.

DNA of the CDR3: TGTGCCACCAGCAGAGTTGGGGGACAGATCGGGGGAGAGACCCAGTACTTC. Its protein product is CATSRVGGQIGGETQYF. V and J are TRBV15 and TRBJ2-5, with D possibly matching TRBD1 (7 bases). Trimming cost V 1 base and J 4 bases, with 19 bases left between them. Germline V gene lookup returns CDR1 LNHNV and CDR2 YYDKDF (reference sequence). The CDR3 totals 17 residues.

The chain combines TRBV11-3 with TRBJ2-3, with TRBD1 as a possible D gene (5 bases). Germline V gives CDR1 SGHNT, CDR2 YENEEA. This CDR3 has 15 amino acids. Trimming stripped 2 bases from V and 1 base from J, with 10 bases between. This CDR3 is CASSLQGLGTDTQYF. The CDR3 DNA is TGTGCCAGCAGCTTACAGGGCTTGGGCACAGATACGCAGTATTTT.

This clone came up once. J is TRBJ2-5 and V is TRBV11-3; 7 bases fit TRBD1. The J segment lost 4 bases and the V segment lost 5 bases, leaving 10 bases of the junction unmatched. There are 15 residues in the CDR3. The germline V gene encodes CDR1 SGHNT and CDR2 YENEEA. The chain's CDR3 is CASSHADRAPETQYF. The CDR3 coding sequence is TGTGCCAGCAGCCACGCCGACAGGGCCCCAGAGACCCAGTACTTC.

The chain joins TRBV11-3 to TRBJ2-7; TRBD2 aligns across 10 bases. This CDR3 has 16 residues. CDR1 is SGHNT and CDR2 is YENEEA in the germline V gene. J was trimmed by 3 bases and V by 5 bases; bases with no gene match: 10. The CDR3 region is CASSGPSGRGGYEQYF. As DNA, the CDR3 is TGTGCCAGCAGCGGACCCAGCGGGAGGGGGGGCTACGAGCAGTACTTC. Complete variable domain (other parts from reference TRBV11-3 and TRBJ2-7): EAGVVQSPRYKIIEKKQPVAFWCNPISGHNTLYWYLQNLGQGPELLIRYENEEAVDDSQLPKDRFSAERLKGVDSTLKIQPAELGDSAVYLCASSGPSGRGGYEQYFGPGTRLTVT.

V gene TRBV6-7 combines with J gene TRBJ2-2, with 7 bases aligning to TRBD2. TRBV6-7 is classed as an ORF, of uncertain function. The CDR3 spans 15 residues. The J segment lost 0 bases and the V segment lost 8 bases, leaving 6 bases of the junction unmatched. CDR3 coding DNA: TGTGCCAGCCGGAGGAGCGGGACGAACACCGGGGAGCTGTTTTTT. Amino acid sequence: CASRRSGTNTGELFF.

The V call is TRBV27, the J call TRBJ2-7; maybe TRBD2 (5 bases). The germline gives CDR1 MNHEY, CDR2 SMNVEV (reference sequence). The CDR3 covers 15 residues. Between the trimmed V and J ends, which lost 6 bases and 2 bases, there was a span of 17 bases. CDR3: CASRLLRRFAYEQYF. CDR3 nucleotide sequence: TGTGCCAGCAGACTGCTCCGGAGGTTCGCCTACGAGCAGTACTTC.

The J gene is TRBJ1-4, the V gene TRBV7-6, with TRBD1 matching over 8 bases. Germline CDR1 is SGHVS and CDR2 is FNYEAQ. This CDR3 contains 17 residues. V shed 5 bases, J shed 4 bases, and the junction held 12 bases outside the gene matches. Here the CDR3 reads CASSPGQGRPRNEKLFF. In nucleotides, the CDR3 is TGTGCCAGCAGCCCCGGACAGGGCCGGCCCCGTAATGAAAAACTGTTTTTT.

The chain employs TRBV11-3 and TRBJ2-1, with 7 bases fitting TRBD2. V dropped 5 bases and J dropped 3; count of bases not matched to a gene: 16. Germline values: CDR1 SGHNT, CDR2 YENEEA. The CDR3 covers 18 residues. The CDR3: CASSQGVGREALYNEQFF. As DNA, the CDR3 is TGTGCCAGCAGCCAAGGGGTCGGACGGGAGGCCCTCTACAATGAGCAGTTCTTC. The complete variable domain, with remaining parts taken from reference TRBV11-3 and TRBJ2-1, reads EAGVVQSPRYKIIEKKQPVAFWCNPISGHNTLYWYLQNLGQGPELLIRYENEEAVDDSQLPKDRFSAERLKGVDSTLKIQPAELGDSAVYLCASSQGVGREALYNEQFFGPGTRLTVL.

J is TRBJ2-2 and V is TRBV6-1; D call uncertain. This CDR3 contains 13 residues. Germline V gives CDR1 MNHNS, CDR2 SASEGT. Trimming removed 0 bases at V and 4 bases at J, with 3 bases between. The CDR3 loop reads CASSEAGTGELFF. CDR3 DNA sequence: TGTGCCAGCAGTGAAGCGGGCACCGGGGAGCTGTTTTTT.

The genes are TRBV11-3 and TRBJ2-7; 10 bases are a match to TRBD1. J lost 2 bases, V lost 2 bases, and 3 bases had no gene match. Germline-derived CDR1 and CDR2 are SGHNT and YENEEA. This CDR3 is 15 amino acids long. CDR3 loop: CASSLMGQGPYEQYF. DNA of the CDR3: TGTGCCAGCAGCTTAATGGGACAGGGGCCCTACGAGCAGTACTTC.

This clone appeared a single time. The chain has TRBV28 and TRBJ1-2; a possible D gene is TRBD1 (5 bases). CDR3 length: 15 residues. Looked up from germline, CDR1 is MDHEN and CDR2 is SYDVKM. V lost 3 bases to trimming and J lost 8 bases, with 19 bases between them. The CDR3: CASSLSLGPRSGYTF. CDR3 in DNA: TGTGCCAGCAGTTTGTCTTTGGGACCTCGGTCGGGCTACACCTTC.

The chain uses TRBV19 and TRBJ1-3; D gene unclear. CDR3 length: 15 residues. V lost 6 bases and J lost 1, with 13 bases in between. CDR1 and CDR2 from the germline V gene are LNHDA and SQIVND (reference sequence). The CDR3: CASSPGPASGNTIYF. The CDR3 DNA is TGTGCCAGTAGCCCCGGGCCAGCTTCTGGAAACACCATATATTTT.

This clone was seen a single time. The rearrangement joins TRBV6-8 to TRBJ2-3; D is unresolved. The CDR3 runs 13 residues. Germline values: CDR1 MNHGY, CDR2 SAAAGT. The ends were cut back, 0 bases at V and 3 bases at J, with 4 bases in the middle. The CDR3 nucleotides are TGTGCCAGCAGTTACTCCTCAACAGATACGCAGTATTTT. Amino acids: CASSYSSTDTQYF.

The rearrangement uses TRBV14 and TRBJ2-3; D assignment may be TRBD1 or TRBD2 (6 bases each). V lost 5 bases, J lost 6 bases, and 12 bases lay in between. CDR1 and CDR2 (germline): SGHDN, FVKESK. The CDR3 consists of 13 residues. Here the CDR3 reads CASSSSGADTQYF. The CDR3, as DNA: TGTGCCAGCAGCTCGTCGGGGGCGGATACGCAGTATTTT.

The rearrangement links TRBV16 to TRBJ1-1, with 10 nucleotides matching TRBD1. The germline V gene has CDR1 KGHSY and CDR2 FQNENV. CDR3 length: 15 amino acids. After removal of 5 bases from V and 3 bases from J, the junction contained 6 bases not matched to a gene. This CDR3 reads CASSFRDRGHTEAFF. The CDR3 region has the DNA TGTGCCAGCAGCTTCCGGGACAGGGGTCACACTGAAGCTTTCTTT.

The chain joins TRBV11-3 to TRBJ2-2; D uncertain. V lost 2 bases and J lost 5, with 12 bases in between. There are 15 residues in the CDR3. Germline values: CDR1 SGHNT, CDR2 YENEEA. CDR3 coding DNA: TGTGCCAGCAGCTTAAGTTGGGAAGGGACCGGGGAGCTGTTTTTT. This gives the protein CASSLSWEGTGELFF. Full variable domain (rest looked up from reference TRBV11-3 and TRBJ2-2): EAGVVQSPRYKIIEKKQPVAFWCNPISGHNTLYWYLQNLGQGPELLIRYENEEAVDDSQLPKDRFSAERLKGVDSTLKIQPAELGDSAVYLCASSLSWEGTGELFFGEGSRLTVL.

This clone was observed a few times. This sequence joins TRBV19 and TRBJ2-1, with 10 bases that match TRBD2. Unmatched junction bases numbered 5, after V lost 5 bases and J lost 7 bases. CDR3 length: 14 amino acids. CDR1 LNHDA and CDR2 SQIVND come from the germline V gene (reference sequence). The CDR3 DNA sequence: TGTGCCAGTAGTCGAGCGGGAGGGCCGAATGAGCAGTTCTTC. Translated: CASSRAGGPNEQFF.